There are a few counts of the clone carrying this T cell receptor beta chain. Original handling: For nucleated cells, counts were estimated from reference gene primer amplification. Produced via immunoSEQ multiplex PCR; TCRdb's table is partial and in-frame only. V and J calls and clone size are those listed in that table; D and trimming were worked out from the DNA. The data contain approximately 290,000 clones, approximately 89% of them singletons. These data belong to a study of blood T cell repertoires in COVID-19. Study-wide background: Both acute and convalescent COVID-19 samples were obtained from the United States, Italy and Spain. The analysed material was cDNA or gDNA that came from T cells, B-cell-depleted T cells, or PBMCs.

It was during active infection that Seattle patients were enrolled and then longitudinally followed. The CDR3 covers 14 residues. The ends were cut back, 10 bases at V and 3 bases at J, with 18 bases in the middle. Germline values: CDR1 MDHEN, CDR2 SYDVKM. Sequenced material: peripheral blood. J is TRBJ1-1 and V is TRBV28, with D tentatively TRBD1 (5 bases). This clonotype originated in a woman in her 30s with COVID-19, enrolled during active disease. This CDR3 is CATAWGRPYTEAFF. In DNA form, the CDR3 reads TGTGCCACGGCCTGGGGCCGGCCTTACACTGAAGCTTTCTTT.